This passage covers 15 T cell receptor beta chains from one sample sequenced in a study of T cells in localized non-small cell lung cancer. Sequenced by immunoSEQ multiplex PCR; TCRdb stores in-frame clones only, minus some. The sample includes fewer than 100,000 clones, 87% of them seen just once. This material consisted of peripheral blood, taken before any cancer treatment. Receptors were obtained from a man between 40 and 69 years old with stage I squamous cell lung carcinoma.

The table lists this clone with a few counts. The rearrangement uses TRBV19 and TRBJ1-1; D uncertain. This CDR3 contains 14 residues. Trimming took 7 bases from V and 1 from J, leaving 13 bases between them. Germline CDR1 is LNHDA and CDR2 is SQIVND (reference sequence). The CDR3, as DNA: TGTGCCAGTATCGGAGGAAATCGGAACACTGAAGCTTTCTTT. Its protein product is CASIGGNRNTEAFF.

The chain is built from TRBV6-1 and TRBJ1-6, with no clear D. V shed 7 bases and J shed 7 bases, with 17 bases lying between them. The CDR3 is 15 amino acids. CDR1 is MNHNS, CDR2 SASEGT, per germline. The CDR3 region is CASILAFSENSPLHF. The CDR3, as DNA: TGTGCCAGCATCCTCGCTTTTAGTGAGAATTCACCCCTCCACTTT.

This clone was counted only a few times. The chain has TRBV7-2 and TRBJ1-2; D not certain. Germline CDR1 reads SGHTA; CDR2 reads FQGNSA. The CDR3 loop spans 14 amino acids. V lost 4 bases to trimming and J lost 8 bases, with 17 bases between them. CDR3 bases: TGTGCCAGCAGCTCAGCCTATCAACATCGAGGCTACACCTTC. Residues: CASSSAYQHRGYTF.

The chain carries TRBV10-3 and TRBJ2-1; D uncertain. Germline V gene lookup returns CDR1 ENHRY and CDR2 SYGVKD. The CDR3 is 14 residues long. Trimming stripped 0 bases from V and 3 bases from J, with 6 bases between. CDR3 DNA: TGTGCCATCAGTGAGTCCCTTAGCTACAATGAGCAGTTCTTC. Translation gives CAISESLSYNEQFF.

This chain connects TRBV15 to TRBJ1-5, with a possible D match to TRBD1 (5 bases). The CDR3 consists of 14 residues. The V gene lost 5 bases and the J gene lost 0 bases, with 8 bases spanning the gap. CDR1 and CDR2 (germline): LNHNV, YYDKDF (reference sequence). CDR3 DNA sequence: TGTGCCACCAGCCGACAGTATAGCAATCAGCCCCAGCATTTT. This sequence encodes CATSRQYSNQPQHF.

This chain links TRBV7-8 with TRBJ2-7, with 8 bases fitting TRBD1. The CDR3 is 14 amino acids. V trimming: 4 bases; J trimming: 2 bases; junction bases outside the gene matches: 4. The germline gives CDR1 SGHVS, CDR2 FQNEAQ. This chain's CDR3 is CASSWTGRPYEQYF. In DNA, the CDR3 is TGTGCCAGCAGCTGGACAGGGAGGCCCTACGAGCAGTACTTC.

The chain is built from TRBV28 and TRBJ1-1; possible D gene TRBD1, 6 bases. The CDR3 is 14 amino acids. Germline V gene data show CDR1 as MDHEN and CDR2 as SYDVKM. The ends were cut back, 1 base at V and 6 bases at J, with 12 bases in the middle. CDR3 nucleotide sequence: TGTGCCAGCAGTTTATTCCGGGGGCAGCCTGAAGCTTTCTTT. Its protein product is CASSLFRGQPEAFF. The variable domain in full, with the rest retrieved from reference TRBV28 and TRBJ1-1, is DVKVTQSSRYLVKRTGEKVFLECVQDMDHENMFWYRQDPGLGLRLIYFSYDVKMKEKGDIPEGYSVSREKKERFSLILESASTNQTSMYLCASSLFRGQPEAFFGQGTRLTVV.

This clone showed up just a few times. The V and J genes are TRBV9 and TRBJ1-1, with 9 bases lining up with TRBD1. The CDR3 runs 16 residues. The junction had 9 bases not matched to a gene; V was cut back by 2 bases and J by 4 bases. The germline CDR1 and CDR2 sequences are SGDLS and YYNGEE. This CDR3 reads CASSVNPRDRATEAFF. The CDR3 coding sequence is TGTGCCAGCAGCGTCAACCCCCGGGACAGGGCCACTGAAGCTTTCTTT.

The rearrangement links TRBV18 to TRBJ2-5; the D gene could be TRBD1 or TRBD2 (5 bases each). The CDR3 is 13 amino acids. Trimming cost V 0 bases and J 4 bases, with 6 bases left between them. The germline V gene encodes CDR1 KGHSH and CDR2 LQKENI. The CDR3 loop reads CASSPPGAETQYF. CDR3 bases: TGTGCCAGCTCACCACCCGGGGCAGAGACCCAGTACTTC.

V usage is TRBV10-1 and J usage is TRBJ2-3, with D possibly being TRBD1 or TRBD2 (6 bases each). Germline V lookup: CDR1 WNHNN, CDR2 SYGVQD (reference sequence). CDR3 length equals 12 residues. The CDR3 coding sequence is TGCTCAGACCGGGGGCCCTCAGATACGCAGTATTTT. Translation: CSDRGPSDTQYF.

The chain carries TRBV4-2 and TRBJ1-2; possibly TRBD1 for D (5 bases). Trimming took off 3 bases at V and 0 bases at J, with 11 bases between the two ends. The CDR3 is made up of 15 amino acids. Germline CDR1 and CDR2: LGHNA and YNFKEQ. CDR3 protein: CASSQGQLANYGYTF. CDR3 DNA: TGTGCCAGCAGCCAGGGGCAGCTTGCTAACTATGGCTACACCTTC.

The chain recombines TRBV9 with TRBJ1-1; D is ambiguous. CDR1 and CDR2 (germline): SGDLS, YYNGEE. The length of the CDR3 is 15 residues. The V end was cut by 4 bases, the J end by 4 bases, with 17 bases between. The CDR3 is CASSLDDGGSTEAFF. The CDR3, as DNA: TGTGCCAGCAGCCTCGATGACGGAGGGAGCACTGAAGCTTTCTTT.

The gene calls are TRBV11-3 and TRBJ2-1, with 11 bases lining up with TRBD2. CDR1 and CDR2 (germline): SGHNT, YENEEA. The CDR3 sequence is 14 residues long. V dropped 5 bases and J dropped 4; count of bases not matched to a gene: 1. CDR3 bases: TGTGCCAGCAGCACTAGCGGGGGTTACAATGAGCAGTTCTTC. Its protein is CASSTSGGYNEQFF. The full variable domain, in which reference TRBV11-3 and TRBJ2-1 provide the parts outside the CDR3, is EAGVVQSPRYKIIEKKQPVAFWCNPISGHNTLYWYLQNLGQGPELLIRYENEEAVDDSQLPKDRFSAERLKGVDSTLKIQPAELGDSAVYLCASSTSGGYNEQFFGPGTRLTVL.

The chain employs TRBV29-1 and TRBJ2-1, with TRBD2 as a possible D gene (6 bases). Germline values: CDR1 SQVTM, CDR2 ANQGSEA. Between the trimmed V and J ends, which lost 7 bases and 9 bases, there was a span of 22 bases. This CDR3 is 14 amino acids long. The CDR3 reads CSAVGTSRVIEQFF. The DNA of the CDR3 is TGCAGCGCTGTGGGTACTAGCAGGGTGATTGAGCAGTTCTTC.

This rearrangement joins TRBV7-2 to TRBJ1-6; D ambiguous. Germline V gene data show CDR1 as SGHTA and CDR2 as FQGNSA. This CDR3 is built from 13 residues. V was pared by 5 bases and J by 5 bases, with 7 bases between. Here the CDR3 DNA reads TGTGCCAGCAGCCCCGCCCATAATTCACCCCTCCACTTT. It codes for CASSPAHNSPLHF.